These T cell receptor beta chains were read from a single sample in a study of blood T cell repertoires in COVID-19. The protocol was immunoSEQ multiplex PCR, while the TCRdb copy is restricted to in-frame clones and leaves out a portion. Among 150,000 to 200,000 clones listed, 76% were seen once. The sequencing sample was made of peripheral blood. The receptors shown here come from a woman between 50 and 59 years old with active or convalescent COVID-19. CDR3s include the opening cysteine and the closing phenylalanine or tryptophan. Fields, in order: D gene, V gene, J gene, clone size, CDR3 DNA, CDR3 protein. The D gene is left open where the match is weak. For some rows the clone size is stated as once, few or many, or as a class when expanded; others skip it.

d_call: NA; v_call: TRBV5-1; j_call: TRBJ2-1; clone_size: NA; cdr3_nt: TGCGCCAGCAGCTTGGCCGATACGACCAGGCTGTTCTACAATGAGCAGTTCTTC; cdr3_aa: CASSLADTTRLFYNEQFF
d_call: TRBD2; v_call: TRBV15; j_call: TRBJ2-3; clone_size: NA; cdr3_nt: TGTGCCACCAGCAGAGGAACGGGAGGGCTGGCAGATACGCAGTATTTT; cdr3_aa: CATSRGTGGLADTQYF
d_call: TRBD2; v_call: TRBV7-3; j_call: TRBJ2-1; clone_size: few; cdr3_nt: TGTGCCAGCAGCTTAAGATTAGGGGAGGGATACAATGAGCAGTTCTTC; cdr3_aa: CASSLRLGEGYNEQFF
d_call: NA; v_call: TRBV6-2/TRBV6-3; j_call: TRBJ1-6; clone_size: NA; cdr3_nt: TGTGCCAGCAGCCAACCCCCAGGGAGGGCGGATTCACCCCTCCACTTT; cdr3_aa: CASSQPPGRADSPLHF
d_call: NA; v_call: TRBV19; j_call: TRBJ1-4; clone_size: NA; cdr3_nt: TGTGCCAGTAGTTCCCAGCGTCTAAGAAGTGAAAAACTGTTTTTT; cdr3_aa: CASSSQRLRSEKLFF
d_call: NA; v_call: TRBV19; j_call: TRBJ1-2; clone_size: NA; cdr3_nt: TGTGCCAGTAGTATAAGTTTCCGCGTCTATGGCTACACCTTC; cdr3_aa: CASSISFRVYGYTF
d_call: TRBD2; v_call: TRBV14; j_call: TRBJ2-2; clone_size: NA; cdr3_nt: TGTGCCAGCAGCCGGACTAGCGGGAGTTTGAACACCGGGGAGCTGTTTTTT; cdr3_aa: CASSRTSGSLNTGELFF
d_call: NA; v_call: TRBV5-6; j_call: TRBJ1-1; clone_size: NA; cdr3_nt: TGTGCCAGCAGGCGTGAGGGTAGGAACACTGAAGCTTTCTTT; cdr3_aa: CASRREGRNTEAFF
d_call: NA; v_call: TRBV7-9; j_call: TRBJ2-7; clone_size: once; cdr3_nt: TGTGCCGCGAAAGTATGGACAGAGGTCTACGAGCAGTACTTC; cdr3_aa: CAAKVWTEVYEQYF
d_call: NA; v_call: TRBV24-1; j_call: TRBJ2-3; clone_size: NA; cdr3_nt: TGTGCCACCAGTGAAAGTAGTACAGATACGCAGTATTTT; cdr3_aa: CATSESSTDTQYF
d_call: TRBD2; v_call: TRBV19; j_call: TRBJ2-7; clone_size: NA; cdr3_nt: TGTGCCAGTAGTCCCTGGAGCGGGAGGGCGGGCAACGAGCAGTACTTC; cdr3_aa: CASSPWSGRAGNEQYF
d_call: NA; v_call: TRBV4-1; j_call: TRBJ2-1; clone_size: many; cdr3_nt: TGCGCCAGCAGCCAAGATCGGGCGGGCCGCCGAGTCTTC; cdr3_aa: CASSQDRAGRRVF
d_call: NA; v_call: TRBV5-1; j_call: TRBJ1-2; clone_size: NA; cdr3_nt: TGCGCCAGCAGCTTAACCCAGGGCGGTTTTAACTATGGCTACACCTTC; cdr3_aa: CASSLTQGGFNYGYTF
d_call: TRBD1; v_call: TRBV5-1; j_call: TRBJ2-2; clone_size: NA; cdr3_nt: TGCGCCAGCAGCCGACAGGGATTCGACGGGGAGCTGTTTTTT; cdr3_aa: CASSRQGFDGELFF
d_call: TRBD1; v_call: TRBV6-5; j_call: TRBJ2-7; clone_size: NA; cdr3_nt: TGTGCCAGCAGCCCCTCCGACAGGGGTCAGTACGAGCAGTACTTC; cdr3_aa: CASSPSDRGQYEQYF
d_call: NA; v_call: TRBV5-1; j_call: TRBJ2-3; clone_size: NA; cdr3_nt: TGCGCCAGCAGCTACCGGGACTCTATCACAGATACGCAGTATTTT; cdr3_aa: CASSYRDSITDTQYF
d_call: TRBD1; v_call: TRBV10-2; j_call: TRBJ1-5; clone_size: NA; cdr3_nt: TGCGCCAGCAGTGAGTGGACGACAGGGCGTGATAGCAATCAGCCCCAGCATTTT; cdr3_aa: CASSEWTTGRDSNQPQHF
d_call: NA; v_call: TRBV12-3/TRBV12-4; j_call: TRBJ2-5; clone_size: few; cdr3_nt: TGTGCCAGCAGTTTTGGAGGGGAAGAGACCCAGTACTTC; cdr3_aa: CASSFGGEETQYF
d_call: NA; v_call: TRBV7-2; j_call: TRBJ2-6; clone_size: NA; cdr3_nt: TGTGCCAGCAGCTCATCAAGGACAAGTTCTGGGGCCAACGTCCTGACTTTC; cdr3_aa: CASSSSRTSSGANVLTF
d_call: TRBD1; v_call: TRBV27; j_call: TRBJ1-6; clone_size: NA; cdr3_nt: TGTGCCAGCAGTTTACGGGGACAGTACAATTCACCCCTCCACTTT; cdr3_aa: CASSLRGQYNSPLHF
d_call: NA; v_call: TRBV6-5; j_call: TRBJ2-3; clone_size: NA; cdr3_nt: TGTGCCAGCAGTTACGGAGTTAGAGATACGCAGTATTTT; cdr3_aa: CASSYGVRDTQYF
d_call: TRBD2; v_call: TRBV7-2; j_call: TRBJ2-5; clone_size: NA; cdr3_nt: TGTGCCAGCAGCTTAGGCCCGCCTAGCGGGGGCCGCCAATACTTC; cdr3_aa: CASSLGPPSGGRQYF
d_call: TRBD1; v_call: TRBV7-3; j_call: TRBJ2-5; clone_size: NA; cdr3_nt: TGTGCCAGCAGTTATGGGACAGTCGGAGAGACCCAGTACTTC; cdr3_aa: CASSYGTVGETQYF